This TCR beta chain was retrieved from a study of control samples from healthy donors and cancer patients. V shed 0 bases and J 3 bases; nucleotides not matched to a gene: 8. Germline V gene sequence: CDR1 MNHEY, CDR2 SMNVEV (reference sequence). This CDR3 is 17 amino acids long. The repertoire was sequenced with immunoSEQ multiplex PCR; TCRdb's copy has only in-frame clones and lacks some. The profile shows 100,000 or so clones, roughly nine tenths of them singletons. This chain connects TRBV27 to TRBJ1-5; 7 positions agree with TRBD1. Sequencing was carried out using blood. The source of this sequence is a woman aged 25 to 39 in good health. This CDR3 is CASSLSGGRFDNQPQHF. The CDR3, as DNA: TGTGCCAGCAGTTTATCAGGGGGCAGATTCGACAATCAGCCCCAGCATTTT.